This T cell receptor beta chain comes out of a study of T-cell reconstitution after alpha-beta-depleted transplantation in children. Germline CDR1 and CDR2: LNHDA and SQIVND (reference sequence). Trimming cost V 0 bases and J 9 bases, with 18 bases left between them. The CDR3 contains 17 residues. Library preparation (for TCRbeta) was performed with unique molecular identifiers. TCRdb processed the PCR reads anew with MiXCR; each CDR3 protein has one entry. Of some 200,000 distinct CDR3 sequences listed, more than 12% are singletons. This TCR came from a human donor who donated a stem cell graft to a child with acute lymphoblastic leukemia. This chain uses TRBV19 with TRBJ1-6; weak D call: TRBD1 (6 bases). The sample here was PBMCs from the stem cell graft donor, taken from the stem cell graft. CDR3 coding DNA: TGTGCCAGTAGTATAGATCGTCGACTAGGGGGATTTTCACCCCTCCACTTT. It translates to CASSIDRRLGGFSPLHF.